This passage covers 25 T cell receptor beta chains from one sample sequenced in a study of identical twins. TCRdb used MiXCR to reprocess the 5' RACE reads, holding one entry per CDR3 protein. The sample includes fewer than 650,000 distinct CDR3 sequences, approximately 10% of them seen just once. This sample was shared with a second study, whose subject was yellow fever vaccine responses in identical twins.

The source material was PBMCs. All receptors derive from a woman in her late teens or twenties in good health.

The sample holds many counts of this clonotype. The chain employs TRBV7-6 and TRBJ2-2; 9 bases agree with TRBD1. Trimming at V came to 5 bases and at J to 2 bases, leaving 6 bases not matched to a gene. The CDR3 extends over 16 amino acids. From germline, CDR1 is SGHVS and CDR2 FNYEAQ. Here the CDR3 DNA reads TGTGCCAGCAGCCCATGGACAGGGGAAAACACCGGGGAGCTGTTTTTT. Translated, it gives CASSPWTGENTGELFF.

J is TRBJ1-6 and V is TRBV27; D perhaps matches TRBD1 (5 bases). CDR1 MNHEY and CDR2 SMNVEV come from the germline V gene (reference sequence). The CDR3 contains 15 residues. Trimming stripped 6 bases from V and 3 bases from J, with 12 bases between. CDR3 loop: CASRDLGVYNSPLHF. CDR3 bases: TGTGCCAGCAGGGATCTGGGGGTCTATAATTCACCCCTCCACTTT.

The chain combines TRBV4-2 with TRBJ2-7, with 14 bases lining up with TRBD2. Germline loops: CDR1 LGHNA, CDR2 YNFKEQ. V lost 0 bases, J lost 2 bases, and 12 bases stayed unmatched. This CDR3 is 20 amino acids long. Here the CDR3 DNA reads TGTGCCAGCAGCCAAGATAGTTCGATGGGACTAGCGGGGGTCACCTACGAGCAGTACTTC. Translated, it gives CASSQDSSMGLAGVTYEQYF.

The sample holds a few counts of this clonotype. The genes are TRBV10-2 and TRBJ2-7; D ambiguous. The CDR3 runs 13 residues. V was trimmed by 2 bases and J by 2 bases, leaving 7 bases between them. Germline V CDR1 and CDR2: WSHSY, SAAADI. This CDR3 reads CASSEKYPYEQYF. The CDR3 DNA reads TGCGCCAGCAGTGAGAAGTACCCCTACGAGCAGTACTTC.

In this sample, this clonotype turned up many times. The chain joins TRBV29-1 to TRBJ2-1; the match to TRBD2 covers 9 bases. CDR3 size: 15 residues. From germline, CDR1 is SQVTM and CDR2 ANQGSEA. J lost 9 bases, V lost 0 bases, and 9 bases had no gene match. As DNA, the CDR3 is TGCAGCGTTGAAGATCGAATAGCGGGAGATCGTGAGCAGTTCTTC. This encodes CSVEDRIAGDREQFF.

About this clonotype itself: The junction differs from germline at one of its ends, possibly a read error. V gene TRBV7-7 combines with J gene TRBJ1-4; a possible D gene is TRBD1 (6 bases). CDR3 length: 15 amino acids. Germline assignment: CDR1 SSHAT and CDR2 FNYEAQ (reference sequence). CDR3 in amino acids: CASSAGAGHDEKLFF. CDR3 nucleotide sequence: TGTGCTAGCAGCGCAGGGGCGGGGCATGATGAAAAACTGTTTTTT.

This chain connects TRBV7-9 to TRBJ2-1; D might be TRBD2 (7 bases). The CDR3 consists of 17 residues. V was shortened by 2 bases and J by 8 bases, with 22 bases between the two germline ends. Germline assignment: CDR1 SEHNR and CDR2 FQNEAQ (reference sequence). CDR3 protein: CASSLISGAKPGDEQFF. The CDR3 DNA reads TGTGCCAGCAGCTTAATCAGCGGGGCTAAGCCAGGGGATGAGCAGTTCTTC.

The rearrangement joins TRBV12-3 or TRBV12-4 to TRBJ1-4; 9 nucleotides line up with TRBD1. The CDR3 contains 15 residues. With V trimmed by 8 bases and J by 8 bases, 12 bases remained unmatched. CDR3 residues: CASYKGGQGIEKLFF. Written as DNA, the CDR3 is TGTGCCAGCTATAAGGGGGGACAGGGCATCGAAAAACTGTTTTTT.

In its sample, this clonotype was seen a few times. This chain links TRBV24-1 with TRBJ2-1; 8 bases agree with TRBD1. This CDR3 is built from 15 residues. CDR1 is KGHDR, CDR2 SFDVKD, per germline. J lost 4 bases, V lost 4 bases, and 5 bases had no gene match. CDR3 bases: TGTGCCACCAGTGACCCGGACAGGGCTTACAATGAGCAGTTCTTC. It translates to CATSDPDRAYNEQFF.

This chain joins TRBV27 and TRBJ2-3; D not certain. CDR1 is MNHEY, CDR2 SMNVEV, per germline (reference sequence). The CDR3 loop spans 12 amino acids. The germline V and J ends were trimmed by 8 bases and 2 bases, with 8 bases remaining between them. CDR3 in amino acids: CASGHYTDTQYF. The CDR3 DNA sequence: TGTGCCAGCGGGCACTACACAGATACGCAGTATTTT.

This clonotype came up many times. V and J are TRBV24-1 and TRBJ2-5; D is undetermined. This CDR3 has 15 amino acids. Germline V gene lookup returns CDR1 KGHDR and CDR2 SFDVKD. The V gene lost 0 bases and the J gene lost 5 bases, with 12 bases spanning the gap. The CDR3 DNA sequence: TGTGCCACCAGTGATTTGAGGCTAGGAGAGGAGACCCAGTACTTC. This encodes CATSDLRLGEETQYF.

The chain employs TRBV4-2 and TRBJ2-1; D is uncertain. Per the germline V gene, CDR1 is LGHNA and CDR2 is YNFKEQ. The CDR3 is 13 residues long. Trimming cost V 4 bases and J 7 bases, with 11 bases left between them. The CDR3 reads CASSRFLGNEQFF. CDR3 nucleotides: TGTGCCAGCAGCCGCTTTCTGGGGAATGAGCAGTTCTTC.

A few counts support this clonotype. The chain links TRBV28 to TRBJ1-2; D uncertain. The CDR3 sequence is 14 residues long. V was trimmed by 2 bases and J by 2 bases, leaving 9 bases between them. In germline, CDR1 is MDHEN, CDR2 SYDVKM. The CDR3 sequence: CASSLGASNYGYTF. CDR3 coding DNA: TGTGCCAGCAGTTTAGGCGCTTCCAACTATGGCTACACCTTC.

The chain joins TRBV5-1 to TRBJ2-2; 7 positions match TRBD2. CDR1 SGHRS and CDR2 YFSETQ come from the germline V gene. V gave up 2 bases and J gave up 5 bases; unmatched junction bases: 6. The CDR3 is 15 amino acids. CDR3 sequence (DNA): TGCGCCAGCAGCTTCCGGGAGGAGAGGACCGGGGAGCTGTTTTTT. Amino acid sequence: CASSFREERTGELFF.

The table lists this clonotype with many counts. The chain recombines TRBV5-1 with TRBJ1-6; maybe TRBD1 (5 bases). Germline lookup yields CDR1 SGHRS and CDR2 YFSETQ. This CDR3 contains 18 residues. The V gene lost 0 bases and the J gene lost 0 bases, with 13 bases spanning the gap. The CDR3 spells CASSLELRASSYNSPLHF. In nucleotides, the CDR3 is TGCGCCAGCAGCTTGGAACTCAGGGCAAGCTCCTATAATTCACCCCTCCACTTT.

There are many counts of this clonotype. The chain uses TRBV6-2 or TRBV6-3 and TRBJ1-5, with TRBD1 matching 12 bases. The germline gives CDR1 MNHEY, CDR2 SVGEGT. V shed 5 bases and J 2 bases; nucleotides not matched to a gene: 4. There are 16 residues in the CDR3. In DNA form, the CDR3 reads TGTGCCAGCAGTCACGGGACAGGGGGCGGCAATCAGCCCCAGCATTTT. This gives the protein CASSHGTGGGNQPQHF.

The J gene is TRBJ2-5, the V gene TRBV7-9, with 9 positions matching TRBD1. The germline CDR1 and CDR2 sequences are SEHNR and FQNEAQ (reference sequence). V shed 7 bases and J 5 bases; nucleotides not matched to a gene: 8. The CDR3 loop spans 14 amino acids. This CDR3 is CASIGQGPRETQYF. The DNA for the CDR3 is TGTGCCAGCATCGGACAGGGGCCACGGGAGACCCAGTACTTC.

In this sample, this clonotype turned up a few times. The rearrangement uses TRBV4-3 and TRBJ2-1, with TRBD1 matching 9 bases. Germline lookup yields CDR1 LGHNA and CDR2 YSLEER. The V gene end was trimmed by 2 bases and the J gene end by 13 bases; junction bases not matched to a gene: 6. CDR3 length equals 13 residues. CDR3 region: CASSQQTGGEQFF. CDR3 DNA sequence: TGCGCCAGCAGCCAACAGACAGGGGGGGAACAGTTCTTC.

This clonotype has a count of ten or more. The chain joins TRBV12-3 or TRBV12-4 to TRBJ2-1; TRBD1 matches 10 bases. The CDR3 loop spans 15 amino acids. Unmatched junction bases numbered 4, after V lost 6 bases and J lost 2 bases. The DNA of the CDR3 is TGTGCCAGCAGCGTCGGGACAGGGGCCTACAATGAGCAGTTCTTC. Its translation: CASSVGTGAYNEQFF.

The V and J genes are TRBV7-8 and TRBJ2-1; 7 bases match TRBD1. Germline loops: CDR1 SGHVS, CDR2 FQNEAQ. This CDR3 comprises 15 residues. After removal of 5 bases from V and 4 bases from J, the junction contained 8 bases not matched to a gene. DNA for the CDR3: TGTGCCAGCAGCGTCCGGGACAGCTTTTACAATGAGCAGTTCTTC. It translates to CASSVRDSFYNEQFF.

This clonotype occurred a few times. The gene calls are TRBV7-2 and TRBJ2-1; TRBD1 matches at 9 bases. Germline lookup yields CDR1 SGHTA and CDR2 FQGNSA. V trimming: 6 bases; J trimming: 9 bases; junction bases outside the gene matches: 9. This CDR3 comprises 14 residues. The CDR3 loop is CASSVDRGRGEQFF. The DNA of the CDR3 is TGTGCCAGCAGTGTGGACAGGGGAAGGGGTGAGCAGTTCTTC.

This clonotype has more than one count but fewer than ten. The gene calls are TRBV25-1 and TRBJ1-5, with D possibly being TRBD1 (6 bases). V dropped 2 bases and J dropped 7 bases, with 15 bases sitting between them. This CDR3 has 15 amino acids. Germline V gene lookup returns CDR1 MGHDK and CDR2 SYGVNS. The CDR3 DNA reads TGTGCCAGCAGTGAAGGGGCAGGGGTCTTCCAGCCCCAGCATTTT. Its translation: CASSEGAGVFQPQHF.

The V gene is TRBV10-3, the J gene TRBJ1-5, with 8 bases that match TRBD1. The CDR3 is 14 amino acids. Germline V lookup: CDR1 ENHRY, CDR2 SYGVKD. J lost 4 bases, V lost 10 bases, and 9 bases had no gene match. CDR3 protein: CATTDRVVNQPQHF. The CDR3 region has the DNA TGTGCCACGACGGACAGGGTAGTAAATCAGCCCCAGCATTTT.

This clonotype was detected only a few times. The chain has TRBV20-1 and TRBJ2-3; TRBD1 matches 7 bases. Germline V gene sequence: CDR1 DFQATT, CDR2 SNEGSKA (reference sequence). CDR3 length: 13 amino acids. V shed 6 bases and J 0 bases; nucleotides not matched to a gene: 3. CDR3 region: CSAGTASTDTQYF. In DNA, the CDR3 is TGCAGTGCCGGGACAGCCAGCACAGATACGCAGTATTTT.

This clonotype occurred a few times. V usage is TRBV4-3 and J usage is TRBJ1-3; D unresolved. The CDR3 sequence is 18 residues long. V shed 2 bases and J shed 0 bases, with 17 bases lying between them. Per the germline V gene, CDR1 is LGHNA and CDR2 is YSLEER. CDR3 sequence: CASSQSHGGLPSGNTIYF. For the CDR3, the DNA is TGCGCCAGCAGCCAATCCCACGGAGGACTTCCCTCTGGAAACACCATATATTTT.